A single sample gave rise to the 26 T cell receptor beta chains below, sequenced in a study of T cells in Graves' hyperthyroidism and ophthalmopathy (dated 2019 in TCRdb). Library construction relied on multiplex PCR. Sequencing took place on an Illumina HiSeq 2000. The TCR beta CDR3 regions were amplified from the RNA transcripts. The TCR CDR3 was subjected to a first round of RT-PCR using the HTBI primer set and the Qiagen OneStep RT-PCR kit. TCRdb reanalyzed the raw reads on its own, using fastp at Q25 for trimming and MiXCR for clone calling, and kept in-frame beta chains. Rows with one shared CDR3 protein collapse into an entry with the most common genes and DNA. Here the sample has 350,000 to 400,000 distinct CDR3 sequences; 14% occur a single time. Clones ranked in the top ten supply approximately 9.9% of the sample. The sequencing sample was made of blood. These receptors all stem from a woman aged 55-70 years with Graves' hyperthyroidism.

V gene TRBV10-2 combines with J gene TRBJ1-2, with 7 positions matching TRBD1. Germline V gives CDR1 WSHSY, CDR2 SAAADI. The CDR3 is 15 residues long. After removal of 3 bases from V and 3 bases from J, the junction contained 7 bases not matched to a gene. CDR3 coding DNA: TGCGCCAGCAGTGAAGGGGGACAGACCTACTATGGCTACACCTTC. It encodes CASSEGGQTYYGYTF.

This clonotype was picked up many times. CDR3 amino acids: CASSGARGLEKLFF. In DNA form, the CDR3 reads TGTGCCAGCAGCGGGGCCAGGGGGCTCGAAAAACTGTTTTTT. V is TRBV2 and J is TRBJ1-4, with 8 nucleotides matching TRBD1. The CDR3 has 14 amino acids. CDR1 SNHLY and CDR2 FYNNEI come from the germline V gene. V lost 6 bases and J lost 8; bases outside the gene matches: 8.

This clonotype was recorded at least ten times. CDR3 sequence: CASSTGSNYGYTF. CDR3 in DNA: TGTGCCAGCAGCACAGGTTCTAACTATGGCTACACCTTC. The chain links TRBV7-9 to TRBJ1-2; tentatively, D is TRBD1 (5 bases). CDR1 and CDR2 from the germline V gene are SEHNR and FQNEAQ (reference sequence). The CDR3 has 13 amino acids. With 5 bases removed from V and 0 bases from J, the gap between germline ends came to 7 bases.

As to this clonotype: Just one base apart from a much larger clone, this may be a read error. CDR3 sequence (DNA): TGTGCCATCAGTGAGTCCCTGGGGAGCAATGAGCAGTTCTTC. It translates to CAISESLGSNEQFF. The chain carries TRBV10-3 and TRBJ2-1; D possibly corresponds to TRBD2 (5 bases). Trimming removed 0 bases at V and 6 bases at J, with 9 bases between. This CDR3 is built from 14 residues. Per the germline V gene, CDR1 is ENHRY and CDR2 is SYGVKD.

The CDR3 is CASSQRAGPLYEQYF. The CDR3 coding sequence is TGTGCCAGCAGCCAAAGAGCGGGCCCCCTCTACGAGCAGTACTTC. This sequence joins TRBV14 and TRBJ2-7, with D possibly matching TRBD2 (6 bases). This CDR3 has 15 amino acids. In germline, CDR1 is SGHDN, CDR2 FVKESK. Trimming stripped 2 bases from V and 3 bases from J, with 14 bases between.

This clonotype was counted at least ten times. The rearrangement links TRBV12-5 to TRBJ1-2, with D possibly being TRBD1 (6 bases). V was pared by 4 bases and J by 6 bases, with 21 bases between. The CDR3 extends over 16 amino acids. The germline V gene has CDR1 LGHNT and CDR2 FRNRAP. CDR3 coding DNA: TGTGCTAGTGGTTCCCCGGTCTTAGGGGGAAGAAATGGCTACACCTTC. It translates to CASGSPVLGGRNGYTF.

This clonotype was observed at least ten times. The V call is TRBV6-1, the J call TRBJ1-1; D is unresolved. From germline, CDR1 is MNHNS and CDR2 SASEGT. V shed 0 bases and J shed 5 bases, with 16 bases lying between them. The CDR3 sequence is 16 residues long. The CDR3 here is CASSEAAGTPVTEAFF. The CDR3 DNA reads as TGTGCCAGCAGTGAAGCGGCAGGTACCCCGGTTACTGAAGCTTTCTTT.

This clonotype was counted only a few times. The chain has TRBV24-1 and TRBJ2-7; D is uncertain. CDR1 is KGHDR, CDR2 SFDVKD, per germline. CDR3 length: 12 amino acids. The germline V and J ends were trimmed by 3 bases and 6 bases, with 8 bases remaining between them. CDR3 sequence (DNA): TGTGCCACCAGTGATGCCACCCTCGAGCAGTACTTC. Its translation: CATSDATLEQYF.

This clonotype came up many times. The gene calls are TRBV9 and TRBJ2-5; D tentatively reads TRBD1 or TRBD2 (5 bases each). The CDR3 runs 15 residues. Per germline, CDR1 SGDLS and CDR2 YYNGEE. V lost 2 bases to trimming and J lost 0 bases, with 11 bases between them. The CDR3 DNA reads TGTGCCAGCAGCGTGGCGTCGGGGCACCAAGAGACCCAGTACTTC. Translating it yields CASSVASGHQETQYF.

The V and J genes are TRBV5-1 and TRBJ1-1; no clear D. Germline values: CDR1 SGHRS, CDR2 YFSETQ. CDR3 length equals 14 residues. V lost 4 bases and J 6 bases, leaving 16 bases between the germline ends. CDR3 DNA: TGCGCCAGCAGCCACGAGGGAGTCCCCGCTGAAGCTTTCTTT. Amino acids: CASSHEGVPAEAFF.

This clonotype was observed a few times. At one end the junction does not follow the germline gene, possibly because of a read error. The genes are TRBV7-8 and TRBJ2-5; 7 positions match TRBD1. The germline CDR1 and CDR2 sequences are SGHVS and FQNEAQ. This CDR3 is 16 amino acids long. CDR3 sequence reads: CANSLGLGDSQETQYF. The DNA of the CDR3 is TGTGCCAACAGCTTAGGTCTAGGGGACAGCCAAGAGACCCAGTACTTC.

The sample holds many counts of this clonotype. This chain uses TRBV20-1 with TRBJ2-7; D is uncertain. Trimming stripped 5 bases from V and 0 bases from J, with 11 bases between. Germline values: CDR1 DFQATT, CDR2 SNEGSKA (reference sequence). This CDR3 contains 13 residues. The CDR3 coding sequence is TGCAGTGCTCAGTCCGGGCACTCCTACGAGCAGTACTTC. Residues: CSAQSGHSYEQYF.

As concerns this clonotype: A clone one base away is much larger, so this may be a read error. The genes are TRBV29-1 and TRBJ1-6; maybe TRBD1 (5 bases). From germline, CDR1 is SQVTM and CDR2 ANQGSEA. The CDR3 extends over 13 amino acids. This chain's CDR3 is CSVLRDYNSPPHF. CDR3 nucleotides: TGCAGCGTTCTACGGGACTATAATTCACCCCCCCACTTT.

This clonotype was seen only a few times. The J gene is TRBJ2-5, the V gene TRBV19, with D unclear. CDR1 is LNHDA, CDR2 SQIVND, per germline (reference sequence). This CDR3 has 15 residues. V lost 8 bases to trimming and J lost 2 bases, with 18 bases between them. CDR3 DNA sequence: TGTGCCAGTGGCCCGGATTATGTCGGACAAGAGACCCAGTACTTC. Translated, it gives CASGPDYVGQETQYF.

This clonotype was seen many times. The gene calls are TRBV5-1 and TRBJ1-1; unclear D gene. The V gene lost 6 bases and the J gene lost 2 bases, with 11 bases spanning the gap. The CDR3 consists of 13 residues. The germline gives CDR1 SGHRS, CDR2 YFSETQ. In DNA form, the CDR3 reads TGCGCCAGCACGAGGTGGGGAAACACTGAAGCTTTCTTT. Translating gives CASTRWGNTEAFF.

This clonotype was counted many times. The V and J genes are TRBV28 and TRBJ2-3; 9 nucleotides line up with TRBD2. Unmatched junction bases numbered 4, after V lost 7 bases and J lost 2 bases. This CDR3 is built from 14 residues. Germline assignment: CDR1 MDHEN and CDR2 SYDVKM. The CDR3: CASKSGRYTDTQYF. The CDR3 DNA reads as TGTGCCAGCAAAAGCGGGAGGTACACAGATACGCAGTATTTT.

CDR3 residues: CRALSGTSGRKNTQYF. DNA for the CDR3: TGCAGAGCTTTATCCGGGACTAGCGGGAGGAAAAATACGCAGTATTTT. V is TRBV20-1 and J is TRBJ2-3, with 15 bases matching TRBD2. There are 16 residues in the CDR3. Germline lookup yields CDR1 DFQATT and CDR2 SNEGSKA (reference sequence).

The genes are TRBV14 and TRBJ1-2; D is unresolved. The V gene's germline CDR1 is SGHDN and CDR2 FVKESK. Deletions cut 1 base from V and 7 bases from J, with 10 bases between. This CDR3 is 13 amino acids long. As DNA, the CDR3 is TGTGCCAGCAGCCAAGCCGGAACGGGTGGCTACACCTTC. It codes for CASSQAGTGGYTF.

This clonotype showed up many times. The chain combines TRBV20-1 with TRBJ2-5; 8 bases are shared with TRBD1. CDR3 length equals 15 residues. J was trimmed by 5 bases and V by 0 bases; bases with no gene match: 8. Germline assignment: CDR1 DFQATT and CDR2 SNEGSKA (reference sequence). In nucleotides, the CDR3 is TGCAGTGCTAGAGATGGTACCAGGGGGCTGGAGACCCAGTACTTC. It yields the protein CSARDGTRGLETQYF.

The chain carries TRBV28 and TRBJ1-5; D remains unclear. The CDR3 consists of 14 residues. V shed 6 bases and J shed 1 base, with 10 bases lying between them. Germline values: CDR1 MDHEN, CDR2 SYDVKM. CDR3 nucleotides: TGTGCCAGCAGCATCGACCTGAGCAATCAGCCCCAGCATTTT. This translates into CASSIDLSNQPQHF.

This clonotype was seen repeatedly, ten times or more. The chain combines TRBV11-2 with TRBJ2-1; 8 bases are shared with TRBD1. The CDR3 length is 14 residues. The ends lost 2 bases at V and 8 bases at J; junction bases unmatched: 5. Per the germline V gene, CDR1 is SGHAT and CDR2 is FQNNGV. The CDR3 here is CASSLRQGAYEQFF. CDR3 coding DNA: TGTGCCAGCAGCTTAAGGCAGGGGGCCTATGAGCAGTTCTTC.

This clonotype was counted many times. This chain joins TRBV20-1 and TRBJ1-2, with 9 bases matching TRBD1. Trimming cost V 5 bases and J 5 bases; bases outside gene matches: 3. The CDR3 runs 12 residues. Germline CDR1 reads DFQATT; CDR2 reads SNEGSKA (reference sequence). In nucleotides, the CDR3 is TGCAGTGCTTCAGACAGGGGGTATGGCTACACCTTC. This codes for CSASDRGYGYTF.

This clonotype came up many times. The chain carries TRBV6-1 and TRBJ1-1; the D is unclear. Germline loops: CDR1 MNHNS, CDR2 SASEGT. V gave up 1 base and J gave up 1 base, with 7 bases separating them. The CDR3 sequence is 14 residues long. CDR3 loop: CASSEGGANTEAFF. CDR3 in DNA: TGTGCCAGCAGTGAAGGGGGAGCGAACACTGAAGCTTTCTTT.

The V call is TRBV12-5, the J call TRBJ2-1; either TRBD1 or TRBD2 may fit D (5 bases each). Trimming took off 4 bases at V and 0 bases at J, with 16 bases between the two ends. The CDR3 sequence is 17 residues long. CDR1 LGHNT and CDR2 FRNRAP come from the germline V gene. The CDR3 spells CASGSWGSGSSYNEQFF. The CDR3 DNA follows: TGTGCTAGTGGTTCGTGGGGGAGCGGAAGCTCCTACAATGAGCAGTTCTTC.

This clonotype was counted ten times or more. The rearrangement uses TRBV7-9 and TRBJ1-1; TRBD1 aligns across 8 bases. Per the germline V gene, CDR1 is SEHNR and CDR2 is FQNEAQ (reference sequence). The CDR3 extends over 16 amino acids. Trimming cost V 5 bases and J 4 bases; bases outside gene matches: 12. CDR3 amino acids: CASSPPPAGGVTEAFF. In DNA form, the CDR3 reads TGTGCCAGCAGCCCCCCTCCTGCAGGGGGCGTCACTGAAGCTTTCTTT.

The chain carries TRBV7-2 and TRBJ2-7, with TRBD2 matching over 12 bases. The V and J ends lost 3 bases and 2 bases, in that order; junction bases with no gene match: 5. The germline CDR1 and CDR2 sequences are SGHTA and FQGNSA. CDR3 length equals 16 residues. CDR3 in amino acids: CASSLVASGRAYEQYF. As DNA, the CDR3 is TGTGCCAGCAGCTTGGTGGCTAGCGGGAGGGCCTACGAGCAGTACTTC.